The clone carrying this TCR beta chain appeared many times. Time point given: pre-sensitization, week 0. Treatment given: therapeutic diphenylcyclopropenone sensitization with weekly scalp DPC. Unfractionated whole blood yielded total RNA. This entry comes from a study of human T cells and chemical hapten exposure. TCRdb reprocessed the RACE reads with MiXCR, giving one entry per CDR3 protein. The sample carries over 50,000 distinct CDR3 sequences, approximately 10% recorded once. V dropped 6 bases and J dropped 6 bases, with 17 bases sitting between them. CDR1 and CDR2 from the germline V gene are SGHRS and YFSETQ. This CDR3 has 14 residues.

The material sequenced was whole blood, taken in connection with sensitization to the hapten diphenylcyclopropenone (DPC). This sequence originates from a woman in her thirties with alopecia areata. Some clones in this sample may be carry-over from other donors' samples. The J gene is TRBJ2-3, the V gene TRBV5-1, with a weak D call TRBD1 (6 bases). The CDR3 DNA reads TGCGCCAGCACTCGGGACACCCCAGGGGATACGCAGTATTTT. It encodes CASTRDTPGDTQYF.